These 23 T cell receptor beta chains were sequenced from one sample in a study of blood T cell repertoires in COVID-19. TCRdb's copy holds only in-frame clones and misses some; the assay was immunoSEQ multiplex PCR. Of some 300,000 clones listed, 80% to 90% are singletons. The sample was peripheral blood. The receptors stem from a woman in her seventies with COVID-19, enrolled during active disease.

V usage is TRBV4-1 and J usage is TRBJ2-7; the D gene is possibly TRBD1 (6 bases). Germline V gives CDR1 MGHRA, CDR2 YSYEKL. V was cut by 1 base and J by 2 bases, with 15 bases left in between. The CDR3 totals 16 residues. This chain's CDR3 is CASSQAGSGATYEQYF. The DNA for the CDR3 is TGCGCCAGCAGCCAAGCTGGGTCAGGGGCTACCTACGAGCAGTACTTC.

This clone was recorded once. For the CDR3, the DNA is TGCGCCAGCAGCCCCTCGTCGGGGGGGTACGGTGAAGCTTTCTTT. As protein: CASSPSSGGYGEAFF. This chain connects TRBV5-1 to TRBJ1-1, with D perhaps matching TRBD1 (5 bases). Germline V CDR1 and CDR2: SGHRS, YFSETQ. V gave up 4 bases and J gave up 7 bases, with 20 bases separating them. This CDR3 region has 15 residues.

The CDR3 loop is CAAGGYTF. CDR3 nucleotide sequence: TGTGCCGCCGGTGGCTACACCTTC. J is TRBJ1-2 and V is TRBV21-1. TRBV21-1 is a recognized pseudogene. The CDR3 runs 8 residues.

The table lists this clone with a count of one. The chain uses TRBV7-9 and TRBJ1-6; tentatively, D is TRBD1 (6 bases). Trimming removed 1 base from V and 10 bases from J, with 8 bases in between. Germline V gene lookup returns CDR1 SEHNR and CDR2 FQNEAQ (reference sequence). The CDR3 runs 13 residues. The CDR3 region has the DNA TGTGCCAGCAGCTTAGAGGGGGACTCACCCCTCCACTTT. This sequence encodes CASSLEGDSPLHF.

This clone was seen only once. The rearrangement links TRBV9 to TRBJ1-3, with TRBD1 matching over 7 bases. V lost 1 base to trimming and J lost 1 base; unmatched junction nucleotides: 2. The CDR3 totals 15 residues. Germline values: CDR1 SGDLS, CDR2 YYNGEE. This CDR3 reads CASSVSGQSGNTIYF. The CDR3 nucleotides read TGTGCCAGCAGCGTATCGGGACAGTCTGGAAACACCATATATTTT.

The V gene is TRBV3-1 (or the pseudogene TRBV3-2), the J gene TRBJ2-6; D remains unclear. Germline CDR1 is LGHDT and CDR2 is YNNKEL (reference sequence). This CDR3 region has 13 residues. With 6 bases removed from V and 1 base from J, the gap between germline ends came to 4 bases. CDR3 region: CASSPSGANVLTF. The DNA for the CDR3 is TGTGCCAGCAGTCCGTCTGGGGCCAACGTCCTGACTTTC.

CDR3 protein: CASSLVARGGHNEQFF. The DNA for the CDR3 is TGTGCCAGCAGCTTAGTAGCGCGCGGGGGTCATAATGAGCAGTTCTTC. The chain recombines TRBV7-9 with TRBJ2-1; 7 bases line up with TRBD2. The CDR3 length is 16 residues. Per germline, CDR1 SEHNR and CDR2 FQNEAQ (reference sequence). With V trimmed by 1 base and J by 7 bases, 10 bases remained unmatched.

In its sample, this clone was seen once. The chain joins TRBV27 to TRBJ2-7; unclear D gene. Germline V lookup: CDR1 MNHEY, CDR2 SMNVEV (reference sequence). The V end was cut by 6 bases, the J end by 0 bases, with 12 bases between. CDR3 length: 14 amino acids. CDR3 DNA: TGTGCCAGCAGAGGATTAGCAGCCTCCTACGAGCAGTACTTC. Its translation is CASRGLAASYEQYF.

V is TRBV6-2 or TRBV6-3 and J is TRBJ1-1; 7 bases match TRBD1. The CDR3 contains 15 residues. After removal of 2 bases from V and 4 bases from J, the junction contained 7 bases not matched to a gene. Germline V lookup: CDR1 MNHEY, CDR2 SVGEGT. CDR3 sequence: CASSYATGSSTEAFF. The CDR3 region has the DNA TGTGCCAGCAGTTACGCGACAGGGTCGAGCACTGAAGCTTTCTTT.

The chain recombines TRBV19 with TRBJ1-2; TRBD1 matches 7 bases. From germline, CDR1 is LNHDA and CDR2 SQIVND (reference sequence). V lost 6 bases to trimming and J lost 8 bases; unmatched junction nucleotides: 21. The CDR3 runs to 17 residues. The CDR3 sequence is CASSLQHRGRGVGGYTF. The CDR3 coding sequence is TGTGCCAGTAGCCTACAACACAGGGGAAGAGGGGTCGGGGGCTACACCTTC.

This sequence joins TRBV2 and TRBJ1-1; D perhaps matches TRBD1 (5 bases). Trimming removed 4 bases from V and 0 bases from J, with 9 bases in between. Germline V gene sequence: CDR1 SNHLY, CDR2 FYNNEI. The CDR3 is 14 residues long. This chain's CDR3 is CASSARTLNTEAFF. The CDR3 region has the DNA TGTGCCAGCAGTGCCCGGACATTGAACACTGAAGCTTTCTTT. Supplemented by reference TRBV2 and TRBJ1-1, the full variable domain reads EPEVTQTPSHQVTQMGQEVILRCVPISNHLYFYWYRQILGQKVEFLVSFYNNEISEKSEIFDDQFSVERPDGSNFTLKIRSTKLEDSAMYFCASSARTLNTEAFFGQGTRLTVV.

This chain connects TRBV10-3 to TRBJ1-5; the D is unclear. V lost 4 bases and J 1 base, leaving 8 bases between the germline ends. Per the germline V gene, CDR1 is ENHRY and CDR2 is SYGVKD. The CDR3 spans 14 residues. CDR3 sequence (DNA): TGTGCCATCAGTGCGGGTGAGAGCAATCAGCCCCAGCATTTT. Protein sequence: CAISAGESNQPQHF.

The chain employs TRBV18 and TRBJ2-7, with 10 bases matching TRBD1. The V gene end was trimmed by 2 bases and the J gene end by 12 bases; junction bases not matched to a gene: 7. The CDR3 length is 13 residues. Germline CDR1 reads KGHSH; CDR2 reads LQKENI. The CDR3 loop is CASSPEGQGYRYF. The DNA of the CDR3 is TGTGCCAGCTCACCAGAGGGACAGGGGTATCGGTACTTC.

The V gene is TRBV4-3, the J gene TRBJ2-7; TRBD2 matches 10 bases. The CDR3 contains 17 residues. Trimming removed 1 base from V and 1 base from J; junction bases left unmatched: 7. The germline V gene has CDR1 LGHNA and CDR2 YSLEER. This chain's CDR3 is CASSQVHSGGTSYEQYF. CDR3 DNA sequence: TGCGCCAGCAGCCAAGTGCATAGCGGGGGGACGTCCTACGAGCAGTACTTC.

The chain is built from TRBV30 and TRBJ2-7; 9 bases are a match to TRBD1. Germline V lookup: CDR1 GTSNPN, CDR2 SVGIG (reference sequence). The CDR3 contains 13 residues. V dropped 1 base and J dropped 7; count of bases not matched to a gene: 5. CDR3 amino acids: CAWSGGQGQEQYF. CDR3 nucleotide sequence: TGTGCCTGGAGTGGGGGACAGGGTCAAGAGCAGTACTTC.

This chain joins TRBV5-1 and TRBJ2-3; 9 bases are a match to TRBD1. Trimming at V came to 7 bases and at J to 6 bases, leaving 12 bases not matched to a gene. Germline V lookup: CDR1 SGHRS, CDR2 YFSETQ. The CDR3 extends over 15 amino acids. CDR3 residues: CASGQGTNAADTQYF. The CDR3 bases are TGCGCCAGCGGACAGGGGACTAATGCTGCGGATACGCAGTATTTT.

CDR3 protein: CASSQGSGRPTEAFF. The CDR3 DNA reads TGTGCCAGCAGCCAAGGTTCCGGGAGACCAACTGAAGCTTTCTTT. The rearrangement links TRBV3-1 (or the pseudogene TRBV3-2) to TRBJ1-1; D not resolved. Germline V lookup: CDR1 LGHDT, CDR2 YNNKEL (reference sequence). V was cut by 1 base and J by 5 bases, with 14 bases left in between. CDR3 size: 15 residues.

The count of this clone is one. The gene calls are TRBV12-3 or TRBV12-4 and TRBJ2-7; D gene ambiguous. CDR3 length: 12 amino acids. The V end lost 2 bases, the J end lost 4 bases, and 6 bases lay between the germline ends. CDR3 coding DNA: TGTGCCAGCAGTTTAAACGGGTACGAGCAGTACTTC. This codes for CASSLNGYEQYF.

This clone has more than one count but fewer than ten. The sample has other DNA sequences that encode this CDR3 too. The chain employs TRBV5-1 and TRBJ1-2, with TRBD1 as a possible D gene (6 bases). The V end lost 4 bases, the J end lost 4 bases, and 8 bases lay between the germline ends. CDR1 is SGHRS and CDR2 is YFSETQ in the germline V gene. There are 12 residues in the CDR3. In nucleotides, the CDR3 is TGCGCCAGCAGCCTGGACAGCTATGGCTACACCTTC. Encoded protein: CASSLDSYGYTF.

V and J are TRBV5-4 and TRBJ1-2; 12 positions agree with TRBD1. This CDR3 has 16 residues. Germline V gene data show CDR1 as SGHNT and CDR2 as YYREEE (reference sequence). J gave up 5 bases and V 0 bases, and 5 bases lay outside the gene matches. The CDR3 sequence is CASSLAPGQGAYGYTF. CDR3 DNA: TGTGCCAGCAGCTTGGCTCCGGGACAGGGGGCTTATGGCTACACCTTC.

The genes are TRBV27 and TRBJ2-3; D is possibly TRBD2 (6 bases). V lost 5 bases to trimming and J lost 4 bases, with 13 bases between them. This CDR3 has 14 residues. CDR1 is MNHEY and CDR2 is SMNVEV in the germline V gene (reference sequence). The CDR3 sequence: CASSPGLSADTQYF. In nucleotides, the CDR3 is TGTGCCAGCAGTCCGGGACTCTCGGCAGATACGCAGTATTTT.

V and J are TRBV10-3 and TRBJ1-1, with 7 bases that match TRBD1. The length of the CDR3 is 13 residues. V gave up 3 bases and J gave up 5 bases; unmatched junction bases: 3. Germline V gene lookup returns CDR1 ENHRY and CDR2 SYGVKD. The CDR3 spells CAISDTGQTEAFF. The CDR3 nucleotides are TGTGCCATCAGTGATACGGGACAGACTGAAGCTTTCTTT.

This chain links TRBV5-6 with TRBJ2-3, with D unresolved. The germline V gene has CDR1 SGHDT and CDR2 YYEEEE. The CDR3 extends over 15 amino acids. Trimming left V 2 bases short and J 0 bases short, with 10 bases between. The CDR3 protein is CASSFGSDSTDTQYF. CDR3 DNA sequence: TGTGCCAGCAGCTTTGGCAGCGACAGCACAGATACGCAGTATTTT.